This T cell receptor (beta chain) was identified in a study of T cells in Graves' hyperthyroidism and ophthalmopathy. Study-wide results and limits: From stable hyperthyroidism, ophthalmopathy was set apart by a 13 V-J model. Prediction of ophthalmopathy progression came a median approximately 6.5 months pre-onset. Also found in blood were most expanded thyroid clonotypes above 0.001.

The sample holds a few counts of this clonotype. Its antigen remains unknown. Since the CDR3 does not end with the conserved phenylalanine or tryptophan, this likely comes from a read error. It is unclear where the CDR3 begins or ends on the DNA, so no DNA is shown, and the CDR3 is as TCRdb lists it. With termini counted, the CDR3 has 10 amino acids. Germline CDR1 and CDR2: MGHDK and SYGVNS. Amplification of TCR beta CDR3 regions used RNA as the template. In the first-round RT-PCR of the TCR CDR3, the HTBI primer set was used. One entry per CDR3 protein results from TCRdb running MiXCR on the multiplex PCR reads. The table has around 600,000 distinct CDR3 sequences, about 45% seen once. Investigators excluded patients with uncontrolled infection, other autoimmune disease, pregnancy or lactation.

The sequencing sample was made of peripheral blood or thyroid tissue (not recorded which). This clonotype originated in an adult man with Graves' disease, either hyperthyroidism or ophthalmopathy (not recorded which). The chain uses TRBV25-1 and TRBJ1-6. The chain's CDR3 is CASSEYISLV.